The T cell receptor beta chain described here comes from a study of brain T cells in children with intractable seizures. The V and J ends lost 0 bases and 4 bases, in that order; junction bases with no gene match: 2. This CDR3 comprises 14 residues. The germline V gene has CDR1 SGDLS and CDR2 YYNGEE. Profiled with immunoSEQ multiplex PCR; TCRdb holds only in-frame clones, not every one. The sample holds around 10,000 clones; roughly 65% are singletons and the top ten take more than 15%. Surgery cases with the highest brain T cell transcript signatures were chosen for sequencing. This chain connects TRBV9 to TRBJ1-2, with TRBD1 identical over 8 bases. Here the sequenced sample was resected brain tissue, taken at surgery. The sequence came from a girl aged 2 to 9 with tuberous sclerosis and intractable seizures. The CDR3 DNA sequence: TGTGCCAGCAGCGTAGGACAGGGGAGCTATGGCTACACCTTC. Protein sequence: CASSVGQGSYGYTF.